This T cell receptor (beta chain) was obtained from a study of shared clonotypes between healthy human individuals (dated by TCRdb to the early 2020s). In terms of the full investigation: The cohort comprised a couple of women and a few men aged 18 to 49 years. Per donor, leukapheresis produced somewhere between about 0.8 and 9.5 billion PBMCs. To estimate repertoire size and how much clonotypes are shared between individuals, the study performed deep sequencing of blood TCR repertoires from about five healthy adults. Per donor, three plates each were used for CD4 naive and CD4 memory, two for CD8 naive, and one for CD8 memory. To increase sequencing depth and limit assay-specific biases, different laboratories used diverse techniques to prepare libraries and sequence TCR repertoires.

The donors were healthy, HIV-negative adults with no recently reported acute infections or vaccinations. Every donor was a Caucasian adult residing in Nashville, Tennessee, USA. CD4+ T cells were enriched by magnetic negative selection; naive cells were then positively selected on CD45RA, and the negative fraction formed the memory subset. Blood was collected by leukapheresis, and PBMCs were isolated by Ficoll-Histopaque density gradient centrifugation and then cryopreserved in liquid nitrogen vapor phase. Analytical flow cytometry was used to check the purity and quantity of each magnetically sorted T cell population. Genomic DNA was isolated from each sorted fraction and quantified by UV absorbance on a Nanodrop 2000c. Via the germline V gene, CDR1 is SNHLY and CDR2 FYNNEI. The cysteine opens and the phenylalanine closes a CDR3 of 14 amino acids. Only the CDR3 portion is preserved as DNA: 42 bases, with reading frame beginning at the first base. Here V drops 6 bases and J drops 0 bases, and the junction holds 3 bases not matched to any gene.

Results and caveats for the whole study, not just this receptor: Compared with non-shared clonotypes, clonotypes shared by all four sorted-subset donors had higher generation probabilities. The small number of donors limited the genetic and exposure-history diversity represented. Even with the large sequencing depth, rarefaction of the sorted-subset datasets indicated that sequencing was incomplete. Sampling was limited to blood, and TCR repertoires in tissue likely differ from TCR repertoires in blood. Larger estimated clonotype richness was generally found for naive subsets than for memory subsets. When a handful of donors were compared, the shared fraction of clonotypes was around 5% for naive CD4, roughly 3.3% for naive CD8, 2% to 2.5% for memory CD4, and 0.4% for memory CD8. Pairwise subsampling led to the expectation that sequencing depth would affect the degree of clonotype sharing among donors.

On this clone itself: The antigen it binds to is not known. The sample holds no much larger clone one base away, and base qualities are not on file. The same CDR3 arises from other DNA sequences in this sample as well.

TCR CDR3 regions were amplified from genomic DNA by multiplex PCR using the deep immunoSEQ assay. Genomic DNA extracted from each cell subset was distributed evenly over all wells of several immunoSEQ 96-well plates, and each plate served as one replicate. For sorted subsets, each replicate PCR was loaded with 200 ng genomic DNA, equivalent to 25,000 to 35,000 T cell genomes. The purified libraries were quantified using a Qubit 3.0 fluorometer, sized with a Bioanalyzer 2100, and then quantified again using the KAPA Library Quantification kit. Every immunoSEQ 96-well plate was sequenced on a separate single-read 150-cycle Illumina NextSeq 550 flow cell. As for the authors' bioinformatics: Because the immunoSEQ output included only junctional sequences and no quality scores, the filtering could not be the same as the filtering used for full-length reads. Sequences were annotated with PyIR, a Python wrapper for IgBLAST v1.9, and V/J genes and CDR3 were assigned using IMGT germline references. Reads were filtered out if the reads had weak V/J assignments (E-value above 1e-6), no CDR3, stop codons, out-of-frame junctions, or ambiguous translated residues. V3J clonotypes were defined as sequences sharing an identical inferred V gene, J gene, and CDR3 amino acid sequence. Percentage overlap between repertoires was computed as shared unique clonotypes divided by the size of the smaller repertoire. RTK rarefaction, the Chao1 estimator, and Recon v2.1 estimates of unobserved clonotypes were used to assess repertoire richness. Generation probabilities were computed with OLGA for all TCRbeta clonotypes obtained by the gDNA method from four donors. TCRdb obtained this table from immuneACCESS and retained in-frame rearrangements with V and J assigned. These tables miss some clones; where compared with another copy, unresolved V genes account for less than half of the shortfall, and the remainder is unexplained. V, J and clone size derive from that table, while D and trimming were established from the DNA sequence. Recorded for this sample are approximately 2.5 million clones; more than 90% of them occurred a single time. Over 0.12% of the sample is taken by the ten largest.

The sequenced sample consisted of naive CD4+ T cells sorted from blood. The meaning of the sample's cell subset or site label: CD45RA+ positively selected. The sequence derives from a man aged 18 to 35 in good health. Here the chain combines TRBV2 and TRBJ2-7; 9 nucleotides in the junction match TRBD1. Read as DNA, the sequence is TGTGCCAGCAGAACAGGGGGCAGCTCCTACGAGCAGTACTTC. Its coded protein is CASRTGGSSYEQYF.